This TCR delta chain was identified in a study of γδ T cells in repeated Plasmodium falciparum infection. Study overall: Age- and gender-matched Australian children served as comparison for malaria-exposed Malian children. Sampling occurred at baseline, pre-infection for selected infections, and 21 days post-infection.

TCRdb processed the multiplex PCR reads again with the CATT caller. In the table there are 75,000 to 95,000 delta-chain clones, more than 0.85% of which are singletons. CDR1 is GEAIGNYY, CDR2 EKD, per germline. V lost 0 bases to trimming and J lost 5 bases; unmatched junction nucleotides: 13. CDR3 length: 21 residues. Vgamma9/Vdelta2+ and Vdelta2-negative gammadelta T cells were flow-sorted from PBMC for bulk sequencing. Study results and limitations: Many TCRgamma sequences overlapped between individuals in stable Vgamma9/Vdelta2+ repertoires.

Of note for this clone: What it binds is unknown. TCRdb attributes to this sequence the protein of a much larger clone, which differs from the DNA translation at residue 14; a read error is likely, and the protein displayed is translated from the DNA.

Sequenced material: gamma-delta T cells from blood. The V gene is TRDV2, the J gene TRDJ3; 12 bases match TRDD3. No J gene is reported in TCRdb; it was inferred here by comparing the DNA with germline. The receptor was derived from a pool of human donors (malaria-infected and uninfected, not separated). The CDR3 region is CACDTGGLLGDTGRDTRQMFF. The DNA of the CDR3 is TGTGCCTGTGACACCGGGGGACTACTGGGGGATACTGGCAGGGACACCCGACAGATGTTTTTC.